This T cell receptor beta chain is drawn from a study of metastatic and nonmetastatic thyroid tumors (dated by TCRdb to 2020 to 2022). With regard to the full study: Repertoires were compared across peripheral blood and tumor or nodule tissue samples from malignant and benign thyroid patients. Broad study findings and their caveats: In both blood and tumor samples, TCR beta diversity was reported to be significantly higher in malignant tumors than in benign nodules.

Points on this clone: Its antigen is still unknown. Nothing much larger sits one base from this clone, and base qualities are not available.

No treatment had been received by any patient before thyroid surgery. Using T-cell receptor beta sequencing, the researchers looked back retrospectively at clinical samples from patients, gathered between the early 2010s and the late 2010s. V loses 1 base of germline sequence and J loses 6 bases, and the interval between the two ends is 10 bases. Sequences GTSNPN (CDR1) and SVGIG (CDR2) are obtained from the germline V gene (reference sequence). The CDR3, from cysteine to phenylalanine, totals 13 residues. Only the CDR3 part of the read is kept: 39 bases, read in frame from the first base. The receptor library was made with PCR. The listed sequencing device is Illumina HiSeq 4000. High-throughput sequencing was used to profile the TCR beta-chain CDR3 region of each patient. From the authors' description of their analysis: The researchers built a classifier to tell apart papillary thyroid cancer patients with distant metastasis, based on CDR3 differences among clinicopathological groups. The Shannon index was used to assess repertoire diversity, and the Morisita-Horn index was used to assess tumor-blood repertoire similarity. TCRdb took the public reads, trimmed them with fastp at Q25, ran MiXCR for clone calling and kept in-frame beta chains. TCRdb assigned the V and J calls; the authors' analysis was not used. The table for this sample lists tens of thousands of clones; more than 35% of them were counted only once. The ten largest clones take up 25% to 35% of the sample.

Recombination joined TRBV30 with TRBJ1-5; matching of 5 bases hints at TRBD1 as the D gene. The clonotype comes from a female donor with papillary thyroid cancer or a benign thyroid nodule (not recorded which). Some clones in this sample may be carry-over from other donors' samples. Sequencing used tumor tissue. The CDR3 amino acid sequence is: CAWSDQGGQPQHF. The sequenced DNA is TGTGCCTGGAGTGATCAGGGAGGTCAGCCCCAGCATTTT. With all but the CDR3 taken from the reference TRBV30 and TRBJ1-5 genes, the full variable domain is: SQTIHQWPATLVQPVGSPLSLECTVEGTSNPNLYWYRQAAGRGLQLLFYSVGIGQISSEVPQNLSASRPQDRQFILSSKKLLLSDSGFYLCAWSDQGGQPQHFGDGTRLSIL.